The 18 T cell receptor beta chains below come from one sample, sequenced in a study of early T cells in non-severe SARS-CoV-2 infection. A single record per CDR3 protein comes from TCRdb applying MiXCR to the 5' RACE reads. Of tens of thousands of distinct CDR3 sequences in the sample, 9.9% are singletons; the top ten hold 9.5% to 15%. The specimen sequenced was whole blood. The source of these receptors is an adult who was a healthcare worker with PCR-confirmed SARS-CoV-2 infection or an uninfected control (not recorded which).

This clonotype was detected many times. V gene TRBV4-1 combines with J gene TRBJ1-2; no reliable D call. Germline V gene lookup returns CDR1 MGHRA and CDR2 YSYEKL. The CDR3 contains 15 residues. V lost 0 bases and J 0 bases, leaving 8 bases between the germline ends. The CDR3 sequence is CASSQEITANYGYTF. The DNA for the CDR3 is TGCGCCAGCAGCCAAGAGATAACGGCTAACTATGGCTACACCTTC.

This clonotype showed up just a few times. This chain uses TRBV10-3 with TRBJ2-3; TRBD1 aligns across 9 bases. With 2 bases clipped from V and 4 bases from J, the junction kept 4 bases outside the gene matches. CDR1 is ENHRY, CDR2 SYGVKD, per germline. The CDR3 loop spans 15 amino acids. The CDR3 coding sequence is TGTGCCATCAGTGAGCCAACAGGGGGCCCAGATACGCAGTATTTT. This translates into CAISEPTGGPDTQYF.

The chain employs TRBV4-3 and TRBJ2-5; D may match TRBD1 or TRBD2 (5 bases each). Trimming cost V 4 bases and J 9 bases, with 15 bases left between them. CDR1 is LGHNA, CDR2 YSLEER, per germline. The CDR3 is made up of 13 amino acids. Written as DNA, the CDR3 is TGCGCCAGCAGCCCCGGGACGGACGGTCCCCAGTACTTC. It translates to CASSPGTDGPQYF.

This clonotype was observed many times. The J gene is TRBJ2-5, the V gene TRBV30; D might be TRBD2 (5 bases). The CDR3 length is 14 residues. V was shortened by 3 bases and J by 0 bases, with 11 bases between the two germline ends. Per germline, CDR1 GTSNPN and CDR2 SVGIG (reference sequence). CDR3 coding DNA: TGTGCCTGGAGGAGACTACTCTACCAAGAGACCCAGTACTTC. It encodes CAWRRLLYQETQYF.

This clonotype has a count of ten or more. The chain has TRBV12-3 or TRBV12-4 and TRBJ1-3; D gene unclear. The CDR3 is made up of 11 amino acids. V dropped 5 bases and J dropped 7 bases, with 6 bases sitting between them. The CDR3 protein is CASSPENTIYF. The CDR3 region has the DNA TGTGCCAGCAGTCCTGAGAACACCATATATTTT.

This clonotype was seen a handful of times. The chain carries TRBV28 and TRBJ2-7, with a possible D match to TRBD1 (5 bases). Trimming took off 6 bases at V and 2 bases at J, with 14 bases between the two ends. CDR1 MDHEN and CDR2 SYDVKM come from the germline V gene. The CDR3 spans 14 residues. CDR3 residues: CASRPQGLAYEQYF. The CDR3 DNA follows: TGTGCCAGCAGACCTCAGGGCCTAGCCTACGAGCAGTACTTC.

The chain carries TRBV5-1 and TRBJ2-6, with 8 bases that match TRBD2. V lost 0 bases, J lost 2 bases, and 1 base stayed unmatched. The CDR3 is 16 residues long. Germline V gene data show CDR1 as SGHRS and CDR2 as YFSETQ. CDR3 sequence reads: CASSLAGGTGANVLTF. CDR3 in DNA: TGCGCCAGCAGCTTGGCGGGAGGGACTGGGGCCAACGTCCTGACTTTC. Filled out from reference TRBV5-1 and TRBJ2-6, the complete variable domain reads KAGVTQTPRYLIKTRGQQVTLSCSPISGHRSVSWYQQTPGQGLQFLFEYFSETQRNKGNFPGRFSGRQFSNSRSEMNVSTLELGDSALYLCASSLAGGTGANVLTFGAGSRLTVL.

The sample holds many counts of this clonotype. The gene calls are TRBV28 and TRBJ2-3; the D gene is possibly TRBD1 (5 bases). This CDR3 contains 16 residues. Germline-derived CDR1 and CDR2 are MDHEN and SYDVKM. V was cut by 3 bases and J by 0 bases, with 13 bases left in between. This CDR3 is CASSFPDILSTDTQYF. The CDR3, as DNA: TGTGCCAGCAGTTTCCCGGACATCCTTAGCACAGATACGCAGTATTTT. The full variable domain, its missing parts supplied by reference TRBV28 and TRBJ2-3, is DVKVTQSSRYLVKRTGEKVFLECVQDMDHENMFWYRQDPGLGLRLIYFSYDVKMKEKGDIPEGYSVSREKKERFSLILESASTNQTSMYLCASSFPDILSTDTQYFGPGTRLTVL.

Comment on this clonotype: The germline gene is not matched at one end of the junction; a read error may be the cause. The CDR3, as DNA: TGCGCCAGCAGCGCCTCCTTCGGGACTAGCATAGATACGCAGTATTTT. Translating it yields CASSASFGTSIDTQYF. This rearrangement joins TRBV5-1 to TRBJ2-3, with 9 bases aligning to TRBD2. Per the germline V gene, CDR1 is SGHRS and CDR2 is YFSETQ. The CDR3 has 16 amino acids. Full variable domain (missing parts from reference TRBV5-1 and TRBJ2-3): KAGVTQTPRYLIKTRGQQVTLSCSPISGHRSVSWYQQTPGQGLQFLFEYFSETQRNKGNFPGRFSGRQFSNSRSEMNVSTLELGDSALYLCASSASFGTSIDTQYFGPGTRLTVL.

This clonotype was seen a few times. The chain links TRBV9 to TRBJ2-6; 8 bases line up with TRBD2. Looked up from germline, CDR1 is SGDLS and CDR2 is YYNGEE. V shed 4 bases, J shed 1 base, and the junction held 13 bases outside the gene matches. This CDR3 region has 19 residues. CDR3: CASSPRGSGGVSGANVLTF. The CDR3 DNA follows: TGTGCCAGCAGCCCGAGGGGAAGCGGGGGCGTTTCTGGGGCCAACGTCCTGACTTTC.

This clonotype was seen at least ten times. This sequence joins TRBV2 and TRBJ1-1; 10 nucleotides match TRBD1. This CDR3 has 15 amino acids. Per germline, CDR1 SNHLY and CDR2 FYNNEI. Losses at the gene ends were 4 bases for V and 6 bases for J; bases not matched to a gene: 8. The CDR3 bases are TGTGCCAGCAGTGCCCAGGGACAGGGGATATCTGAAGCTTTCTTT. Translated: CASSAQGQGISEAFF.

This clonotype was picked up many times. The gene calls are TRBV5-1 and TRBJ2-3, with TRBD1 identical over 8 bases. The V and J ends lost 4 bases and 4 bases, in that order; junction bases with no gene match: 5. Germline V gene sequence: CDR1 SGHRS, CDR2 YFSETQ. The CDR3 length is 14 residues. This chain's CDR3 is CASSVDRGADTQYF. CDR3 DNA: TGCGCCAGCAGCGTCGACAGGGGCGCAGATACGCAGTATTTT.

Written as DNA, the CDR3 is TGTGCCAGCAGCTCGGCCCGAGGGGAGACCCAGTACTTC. It specifies CASSSARGETQYF. The chain uses TRBV11-2 and TRBJ2-5, with D possibly matching TRBD2 (5 bases). The CDR3 loop spans 13 amino acids. From germline, CDR1 is SGHAT and CDR2 FQNNGV. V dropped 4 bases and J dropped 5 bases, with 11 bases sitting between them.

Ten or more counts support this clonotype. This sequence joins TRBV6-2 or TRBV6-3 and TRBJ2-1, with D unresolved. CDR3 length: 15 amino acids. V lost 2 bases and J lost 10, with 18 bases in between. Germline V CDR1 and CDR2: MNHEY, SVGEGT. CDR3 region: CASSYAGVQVGEQFF. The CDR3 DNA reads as TGTGCCAGCAGTTACGCAGGTGTTCAGGTTGGCGAGCAGTTCTTC.

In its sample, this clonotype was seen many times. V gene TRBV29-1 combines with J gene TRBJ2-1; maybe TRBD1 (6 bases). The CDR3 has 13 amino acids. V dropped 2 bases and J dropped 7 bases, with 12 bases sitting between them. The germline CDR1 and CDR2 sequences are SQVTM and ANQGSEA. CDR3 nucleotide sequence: TGCAGCGTTGAAATGGGGGCTGGGAATGAGCAGTTCTTC. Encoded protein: CSVEMGAGNEQFF.

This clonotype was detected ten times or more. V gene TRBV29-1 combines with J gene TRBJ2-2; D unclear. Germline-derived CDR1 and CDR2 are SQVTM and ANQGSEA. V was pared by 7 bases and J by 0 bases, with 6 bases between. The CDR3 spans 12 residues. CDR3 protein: CSGSANTGELFF. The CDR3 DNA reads TGCAGCGGCAGTGCGAACACCGGGGAGCTGTTTTTT.

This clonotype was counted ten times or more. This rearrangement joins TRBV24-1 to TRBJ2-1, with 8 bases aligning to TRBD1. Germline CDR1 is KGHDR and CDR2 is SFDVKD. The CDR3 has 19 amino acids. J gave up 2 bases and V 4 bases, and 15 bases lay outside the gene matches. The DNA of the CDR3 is TGTGCCACCAGTGAGAACATACAACATACAGGGGGAACCTACAATGAGCAGTTCTTC. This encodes CATSENIQHTGGTYNEQFF.

In DNA, the CDR3 is TGTGCCAGCAGCGTAGAGGGCAGGGGATCTGGAAACACCATATATTTT. Translated: CASSVEGRGSGNTIYF. The rearrangement links TRBV9 to TRBJ1-3, with D perhaps TRBD1 (6 bases). Trimming left V 0 bases short and J 1 base short, with 11 bases between. This CDR3 is built from 16 residues. Germline V CDR1 and CDR2: SGDLS, YYNGEE.